This TCR beta chain was documented in a study of blood T cell repertoires in COVID-19. At the level of the study: Collection of acute and convalescent COVID-19 samples took place in the United States, Italy and Spain.

Germline CDR1 reads SGHTA; CDR2 reads FQGTGA. V lost 5 bases and J 3 bases, leaving 16 bases between the germline ends. The CDR3 is 15 residues long. Individuals aged about 18 to 90 years were recruited from some 26 US areas. Recovery among Cohort 3 donors was established by two negative PCRs, clearance, or symptom resolution. The repertoire was sequenced with immunoSEQ multiplex PCR; TCRdb's copy has only in-frame clones and lacks some. The sample holds about 240,000 clones; around 88% are singletons and the top ten take approximately 9%. The TCR originated in a man between 40 and 49 years old who had recovered from COVID-19. Specimen: PBMCs or T cells enriched from blood (not recorded which). V gene TRBV7-3 combines with J gene TRBJ2-5, with a tentative D call TRBD1 (6 bases). As DNA, the CDR3 is TGTGCCAGCAGCGTAGGGGGAGCTAGAAAAGAGACCCAGTACTTC. Its protein is CASSVGGARKETQYF.